What follows is one T cell receptor beta chain and its context. This clone's antigen is unknown. Qualities for individual bases were not recorded, and no much larger clone is one base off. These data are taken from a study of cytomegalovirus exposure and HLA in healthy donors (dated by TCRdb to 2015 to 2018). As for the study more broadly: An earlier analysis of about 530 of the donors reported 250 to 350 Gb of sequence data and 117 million unique TCR beta sequences obtained from some 170 million T cells. Approximately 330 gigabases of sequencing data and around 80 million unique TCR sequences made up an early release that covered approximately 650 HLA-typed donors. Of the roughly 390 genotyped donors, approximately 83% fell in the genetic ancestry cluster associated with self-reported Caucasian donors. The aim of the study was to test whether cataloging public T cell receptors could identify signatures of past pathogen exposure. The study profiled the T cell repertoires of 500 to 800 subjects by immunosequencing and related them to cytomegalovirus serostatus. Besides the first cohort of under 700 subjects, a separate validation cohort made up of 120 different subjects was used. The study combined high-throughput TCR immunosequencing, statistical association of individual TCRs with disease status, and machine learning to predict cytomegalovirus infection status. To study patterns of TCR occurrence, a later analysis re-analyzed previously published TCR beta repertoires from hundreds of donors and added high-resolution HLA genotyping. Rather than drawing on any new phenotypic data, the later analysis identified candidate immune exposures from TCR beta sequences and the way those sequences occurred across donors. To decide whether each TCR beta V gene segment behaved as functional or pseudogenic, an earlier analysis of some 570 of the donors relied on high-throughput TCR beta sequencing. Donor age, sex, ethnicity and CMV serostatus were compiled together with the repertoire data. In a later genetic analysis, genome-wide SNP genotypes for about 55% of the roughly 700 donors were used, and that subset was treated as a discovery cohort. Every repertoire in the discovery cohort had been generated on one and the same sequencing platform. HLA typing covered class I and class II loci at four-digit resolution. The number of typed donors differed by locus: roughly 620-630 for A, B, C, DRB1 and DQB1; 500 to 550 for DQA1; approximately 610 for DPA1; and approximately 450 for DPB1. Roughly five DR-DQ haplotypes were handled as single units for association and clustering because linkage in the cohort was strong. Among over 350 genotyped donors of the cohort, an average of approximately 240,000 unique TCR beta nucleotide sequences were sequenced per donor, roughly 20% of them non-productive.

From the cysteine up to the phenylalanine, the CDR3 has a length of 13 residues. The CDR3 DNA has 39 bases and is translated from base 1. Germline trimming amounts to 7 bases on V and 8 bases on J, with 6 as the count of junction bases outside the gene matches. Sequences GTSNPN (CDR1) and SVGIG (CDR2) are obtained from the germline V gene (reference sequence). To prepare the library, the immunoSEQ multiplex PCR assay was applied. For the multiplex PCR, a mixture combining 60 forward primers for TCR Vbeta segments and 13 reverse primers for TCR Jbeta segments was used. A multiplex PCR assay on genomic DNA amplified the CDR3 region of rearranged TCR beta genes. The Illumina HiSeq System was used to sequence the amplified TCR beta libraries as 87-base-pair reads. The source study handled its data this way. A later analysis tallied tens of millions of unique TCR beta chains across the 700 or so repertoires, and about 10 million of those chains were shared by two or more donors. Raw reads were error-corrected and collapsed into unique sequences by a nearest-neighbor algorithm in which closely related sequences were merged to remove PCR and sequencing errors. CDR3 sequences were aligned to IMGT reference sequences to assign V, D and J gene segments. Each retained sequence needed at least a six-nucleotide match to both a V gene segment and a J gene segment. A rearrangement was called productive if the CDR3 had no stop codons and remained in frame with V and J, and every other rearrangement was called non-productive. CDR3 was defined by IMGT convention, running from the second conserved V-encoded cysteine to the conserved J-encoded phenylalanine. The earlier analysis of more than 450 of the donors excluded sequences that lacked an unambiguous match to a single V gene segment. In an earlier analysis of several hundred of the donors, V segments were called functional above 56.7% productive rearrangements and were called segregating when the between-donor standard deviation exceeded 5%. To diagnose cytomegalovirus status from the catalog of TCR beta chain sequences, a statistical classification framework was built. V and J gene assignment, in a later analysis, came from comparing TCR nucleotide sequences with IMGT/GENE-DB human TR gene sequences. The TCRdist pipeline was used in a later analysis to assign CDR3 sequences and most-parsimonious VDJ recombination scenarios. In a later analysis, each TCR beta chain was defined by its CDR3 amino acid sequence together with its V-gene family, and reads without a unique V-gene family were excluded. As a way to deal with suspected cross-contamination and a sequencing artifact, a later analysis dropped 450 to 600 nucleotide sequences that were highly shared and had low generation probability. In a later analysis, a clonal expansion index was calculated for each public chain from normalized within-repertoire ranks of inferred template counts. In a later analysis, generation probabilities were computed with a VDJ recombination model fitted to out-of-frame rearrangements, and the resulting probabilities were checked against IGoR. Hypergeometric tests were used in a later analysis to score TCR-TCR, TCR-HLA and TCR-CMV co-occurrence, with a repertoire-size bias correction applied to the TCR pairs. In a later analysis, false discovery rates were estimated by permuting HLA or CMV assignments 20 times. A later analysis grouped co-occurring TCRs with DBSCAN, adding TCRdist sequence similarity when clustering within HLA-allele-positive subsets. Repertoires with fewer than 30,000 or more than 120,000 public chains were left out of co-occurrence clustering, as were five repertoires with anomalous nucleotide sharing. Held by TCRdb, this immuneACCESS table contains in-frame sequences only and omits some clones. Under half of the omission traces to an unresolved V gene where checked; the cause of the rest is unknown. V, J and clone size are those of that table, while D and trimming were read from the DNA. Here the sample has some 140,000 clones; approximately 80% occur a single time. In total, the top ten clones hold approximately 4% of the sample.

The cohort comprised some 730 healthy bone marrow donors. At the time of sampling, all cohort members were nominally healthy, though unrecorded immune exposures were likely present. The donor was CMV seronegative and belonged to the group of around 400 seronegative cohort members. A peripheral blood sample was collected from each donor, and TCR beta sequencing was performed on peripheral blood mononuclear cells. The Qiagen DNeasy Blood Extraction Kit was used to extract genomic DNA from the blood cell samples. Study-wide findings and limitations: An association between a missense DCLRE1C variant and V-gene and J-gene trimming of TCR beta chains was found in a later genetic analysis and replicated in an independent cohort. CMV serostatus was the only immune exposure information available for the cohort. Because HLA typing was unavailable for some donors at each locus, only the typed subset was used in association tests. According to a later analysis, TCR association rates differed among HLA loci, with DRB1 alleles showing the most associated TCRs and HLA-C alleles showing the fewest. Specific HLA alleles were associated with about 17,000 TCR beta sequences at a false discovery rate of 0.05 in a later analysis. The classifier was reported to diagnose cytomegalovirus status with high specificity and sensitivity in both the original and validation cohorts. The presence/absence analyses assumed that sequencing depth was roughly uniform across donors, and that assumption may not be true. A later analysis found that most CMV-associated TCR beta chains appeared HLA-restricted, with HLA associations seemingly driven largely by CMV exposure. The study listed approximately 160 TCR beta chains as associated with cytomegalovirus. Most TCR sequences were observed very rarely across donors, whereas some public TCRs were present in many individuals. Strong co-occurrence of HLA alleles, especially DR and DQ, made assigning TCR associations to individual alleles difficult. An earlier analysis of approximately 600 of the donors showed that most TCR beta V segments appeared in productive rearrangements either about 90% or about 30% of the time, which broadly matched IMGT annotations. Three of the identified cytomegalovirus-associated TCR beta chains were confirmed in vitro to be specific for cytomegalovirus antigens. Because counts were too low, around 18 rarely observed V segments, including chromosome 9 orphons, were left out of the earlier analysis of 500 to 750 of the donors. Correlated functional status among segregating V segments might be attributable to linkage disequilibrium, but an unknown experimental factor could not be ruled out. A cluster of highly shared sequence variants was judged likely to represent a technical artifact of the sequencing pipeline. The 87-base-pair reads could not distinguish some IMGT-functional V segments, including TRBV6-2 and TRBV6-3, so those segments were excluded. A further reported finding was that TCR beta sequences accurately predicted the HLA-A and HLA-B alleles for most subjects in the first cohort. According to a later genetic analysis, donors in an Asian-associated ancestry cluster had fewer N-insertions in productive TCRs than the approximately 650-donor mean. According to a later analysis, parvovirus B19, influenza, CMV and Epstein-Barr virus appeared linked to several top co-occurrence clusters. Only TCR beta chains were sequenced in this cohort, and the absence of alpha or paired-chain data limited detectable features. In a later analysis, HLA-associated TCR beta chains showed more clonal expansion and lower generation probabilities than non-associated chains that were equally common. The authors suggested that the approach could potentially be generalized to other disease states and immunological phenotypes.

The V and J genes are TRBV30 and TRBJ1-6; TRBD1 lines up with 9 middle nucleotides. Specimen: PBMCs. The sequence was obtained from a middle-aged woman in good health and CMV-seronegative. This receptor has the CDR3 CALTGTGHSPLHF. The sequenced DNA is TGTGCCTTGACCGGGACAGGGCATTCACCCCTCCACTTT.